The entry that follows covers one TCR beta chain sequence. Its cognate antigen is unknown. Each and every patient relapsed after autologous stem cell transplantation, and patients got differing brentuximab vedotin exposure. The germline V gene has CDR1 MNHEY and CDR2 SMNVEV (reference sequence). Trimming removed 0 bases at V and 5 bases at J, with 5 bases between. The CDR3 spans 13 residues. TCRdb keeps only in-frame clones here, not all; method: immunoSEQ multiplex PCR. The sample lists just over 25,000 clones, about nine tenths occurring once. The record originates from a study of PD-1 blockade in classical Hodgkin lymphoma. Study-level points and caveats: Nothing has yet pinned down what causes the repertoire differences, possibly disease activity or prior therapy. Compared with healthy donors, newly diagnosed patients reportedly showed lower baseline TCR diversity. By cycle point C4D1, TCR diversity had risen significantly in CD4+ cells (but not CD8+ cells).

The sequenced sample was peripheral blood mononuclear cells (PBMCs), obtained at baseline. The source of this sequence is a human donor with classical Hodgkin lymphoma. This rearrangement joins TRBV27 to TRBJ1-5; no clear D gene. The CDR3 sequence: CASSLSRYQPQHF. The CDR3 nucleotides read TGTGCCAGCAGTTTATCCAGATATCAGCCCCAGCATTTT.